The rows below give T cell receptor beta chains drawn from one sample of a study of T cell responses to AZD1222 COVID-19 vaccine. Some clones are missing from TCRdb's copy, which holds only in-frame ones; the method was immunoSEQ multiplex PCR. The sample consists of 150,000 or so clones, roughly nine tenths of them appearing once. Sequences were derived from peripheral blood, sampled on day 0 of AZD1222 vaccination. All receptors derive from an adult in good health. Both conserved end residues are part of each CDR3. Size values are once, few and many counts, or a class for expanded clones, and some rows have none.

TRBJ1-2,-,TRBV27,CASKSQGVYGYTF
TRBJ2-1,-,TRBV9,CASSVASGRADEQFF
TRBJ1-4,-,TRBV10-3,CAISESGEKLFF
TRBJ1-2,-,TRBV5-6,CASSLVGPGIYGYTF
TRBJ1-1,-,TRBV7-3,CASSLTSDRSAEAFF
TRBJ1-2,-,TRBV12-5,CASGLVSPGRFYGYTF
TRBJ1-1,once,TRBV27,CASSKGGENTEAFF
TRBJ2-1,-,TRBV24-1,CATSGLANYNEQFF
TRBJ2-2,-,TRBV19,CASSSPGTTGTGELFF
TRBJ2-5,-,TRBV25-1,CASSAQGGRGRETQYF
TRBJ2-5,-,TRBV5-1,CASSPTGGQETQYF
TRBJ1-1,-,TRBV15,CATSRGTGGFNTEAFF
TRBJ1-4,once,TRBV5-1,CASSTGTGGEKLFF
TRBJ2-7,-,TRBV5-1,CASTSRLAGGYEQYF
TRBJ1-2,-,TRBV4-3,CASSQVEGNGYTF
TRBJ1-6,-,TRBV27,CASSSSPGRFETLHF
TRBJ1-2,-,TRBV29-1,CSVEAWYNYGYTF
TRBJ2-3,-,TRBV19,CASSRSGQLADTQYF
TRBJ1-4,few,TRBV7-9,CASSPRTGGEKLFF
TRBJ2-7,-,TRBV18,CASSPGTSGSNEQYF
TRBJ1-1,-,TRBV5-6,CASSLASGTNTEAFF
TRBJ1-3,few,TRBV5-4,CASSYTGRSGNTIYF
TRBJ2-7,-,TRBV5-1,CASSFTGVSSYEQYF
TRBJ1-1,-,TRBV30,CAWNIPGRMNTEAFF
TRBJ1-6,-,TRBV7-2,CASSQRGQGSSPLHF
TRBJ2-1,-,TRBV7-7,CASSPRLAGGPGYNEQFF
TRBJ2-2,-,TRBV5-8,CASSFSGDGAGELFF
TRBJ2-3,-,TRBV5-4,CASSPVADPSTDTQYF
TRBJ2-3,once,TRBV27,CASSLGHPADTQYF
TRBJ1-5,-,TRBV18,CASSPMGGEAQHF
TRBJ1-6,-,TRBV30,CAWDRESHSPLHF
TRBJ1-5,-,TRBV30,CAWSRGQVFDQPQHF
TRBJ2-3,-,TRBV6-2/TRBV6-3,CASSSPSSDTQYF
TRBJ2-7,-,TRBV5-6,CASSLLGGDSTYEQYF
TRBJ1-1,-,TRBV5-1,CASSGGRVANTEAFF
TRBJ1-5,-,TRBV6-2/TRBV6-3,CASSPGTGYQPQHF
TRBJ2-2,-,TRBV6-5,CASNLKNANTGELFF
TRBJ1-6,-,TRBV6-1,CASSGLTATPSSYNSPLHF
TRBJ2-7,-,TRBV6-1,CASSDRGQLPTYEQYF
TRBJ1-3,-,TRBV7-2,CASSLAATARNTIYF
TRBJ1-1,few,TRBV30,CAWRPQGAQSEAFF
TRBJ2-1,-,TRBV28,CASSPRRDSEQFF
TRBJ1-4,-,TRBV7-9,CASSSTGTRLLSTNEKLFF
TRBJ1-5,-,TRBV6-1,CASSEAGSPNQPQHF
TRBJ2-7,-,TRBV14,CASSRRPGLAGVEQYF
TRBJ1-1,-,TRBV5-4,CASSLRGGRGISSEAFF
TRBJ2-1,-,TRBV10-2,CASSTDLAGEQFF
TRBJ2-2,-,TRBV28,CASSSPDAGNKRGELFF
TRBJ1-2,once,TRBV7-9,CASSLGTGTRSGTF